The source of this TCR beta chain is a study of cytomegalovirus exposure and HLA in healthy donors listed by TCRdb under 2017. Turning to the overall study: According to an earlier analysis of around 600 of the donors, about 179 million T cells yielded some 110 million unique TCR beta sequences and around 280 Gb of sequence data. An early release covering around 630 HLA-typed donors comprised approximately 300 gigabases of sequencing data and around 85 million unique TCR sequences. The genetic ancestry cluster associated with self-reported Caucasian donors included about 81% of the 398 genotyped donors. The study was designed to test whether signatures of past pathogen exposure could be identified by cataloging public T cell receptors. The study profiled the T cell repertoires of approximately 700 subjects by immunosequencing and related them to cytomegalovirus serostatus. A separate validation cohort of roughly 130 different subjects was used in addition to the roughly 700-subject first cohort. The study combined high-throughput TCR immunosequencing, statistical association of individual TCRs with disease status, and machine learning to predict cytomegalovirus infection status. To study patterns of TCR occurrence, a later analysis re-analyzed previously published TCR beta repertoires from 500 to 850 donors and added high-resolution HLA genotyping. The later analysis used no new phenotypic data to find candidate immune exposures, relying instead on TCR beta sequences and their occurrence across donors. An earlier analysis of approximately 500 of the donors applied high-throughput TCR beta sequencing to assess whether each TCR beta V gene segment acted as functional or pseudogenic. Alongside the repertoire data, information on donor age, sex, ethnicity and CMV serostatus was compiled. Genome-wide SNP genotypes for about 65% of the roughly 670 donors were used in a later genetic analysis, which treated that subset as a discovery cohort. All discovery cohort repertoires had been generated on a single sequencing platform. Class I and class II HLA loci were covered by the typing at four-digit resolution. The number of typed donors differed by locus: about 620-640 for A, B, C, DRB1 and DQB1; about 520 for DQA1; about 600 for DPA1; and around 490 for DPB1. Several DR-DQ haplotypes were treated as single units for association and clustering because of strong linkage in the cohort. Among several hundred genotyped donors of the cohort, an average of roughly 230,000 unique TCR beta nucleotide sequences was sequenced per donor, of which about 19% were non-productive.

The study at large found these results: According to the authors, the approach could potentially be generalized to other disease states and immunological phenotypes. A further reported finding was that TCR beta sequences accurately predicted the HLA-A and HLA-B alleles for most subjects in the first cohort. According to a later analysis, parvovirus B19, influenza, CMV and Epstein-Barr virus appeared linked to several top co-occurrence clusters. A later analysis found that TCR association rates varied across HLA loci, with DRB1 alleles showing the most associated TCRs and HLA-C alleles the fewest. In vitro tests confirmed that a few of the cytomegalovirus-associated TCR beta chains recognize cytomegalovirus antigens. In a later genetic analysis, fewer N-insertions in productive TCRs were reported among donors in an Asian-associated ancestry cluster than the roughly 640-donor mean. The earlier analysis of 587 of the donors excluded seventeen rarely observed V segments, including chromosome 9 orphons, because counts were too low. Most CMV-associated TCR beta chains appeared to be HLA-restricted in a later analysis, and the HLA associations seemed to be driven largely by CMV exposure. A cluster of highly shared sequence variants was judged likely to represent a technical artifact of the sequencing pipeline. The study gave a list of about 170 TCR beta chains associated with cytomegalovirus. The only immune exposure information available for the cohort was CMV serostatus. Presence/absence analyses assumed roughly uniform sequencing depth across donors, an assumption that may not hold. In an earlier analysis of over 550 of the donors, most TCR beta V segments were observed in productive rearrangements about 87% or about 30% of the time, broadly matching IMGT annotations. Linkage disequilibrium might explain the correlated functional status among segregating V segments, but an unknown experimental factor could not be excluded. Because the 87-base-pair reads could not distinguish some IMGT-functional V segments, including TRBV6-2 and TRBV6-3, those segments were excluded. A later genetic analysis associated a missense DCLRE1C variant with V-gene and J-gene trimming of TCR beta chains, and an independent cohort replicated the association. Strong co-occurrence of HLA alleles, especially DR and DQ, made assigning TCR associations to individual alleles difficult. In both the original and validation cohorts, the classifier was reported to diagnose cytomegalovirus status with high specificity and sensitivity. In a later analysis, HLA-associated TCR beta chains showed more clonal expansion and lower generation probabilities than non-associated chains that were equally common. In this cohort, only TCR beta chains were sequenced, and detectable features were limited by the absence of alpha or paired-chain data. Across donors, most TCR sequences were observed very rarely, whereas some public TCRs were present in many individuals. In a later analysis, 15,000 to 20,000 TCR beta sequences were associated with specific HLA alleles at a false discovery rate of 0.05. HLA typing was unavailable for some donors at each locus, so association tests used only the typed subset.

Comment on this clone: Its cognate antigen has yet to be identified. Per-nucleotide qualities are absent, and no much larger clonotype sits a single base away.

In total, 600 or so healthy bone marrow donors made up the cohort. Cohort members were all nominally healthy when sampled, although unrecorded immune exposures were likely present. The donor was CMV seropositive and belonged to the group of more than 250 seropositive cohort members. Each donor provided a peripheral blood sample, and peripheral blood mononuclear cells were used for TCR beta sequencing. Genomic DNA was extracted from the blood cell samples with the Qiagen DNeasy Blood Extraction Kit. The method behind the library was the immunoSEQ multiplex PCR assay. For the multiplex PCR, a mixture combining 60 forward primers for TCR Vbeta segments and 13 reverse primers for TCR Jbeta segments was used. The CDR3 region of rearranged TCR beta genes was amplified from genomic DNA with a multiplex PCR assay. The Illumina HiSeq System was used to sequence the amplified TCR beta libraries as 87-base-pair reads. The authors' analysis ran thus. A later analysis counted tens of millions of unique TCR beta chains across the 666 repertoires, and approximately 11 million of these chains were shared by at least two donors. A nearest-neighbor algorithm error-corrected the raw reads and collapsed the reads into unique sequences, merging closely related sequences to remove PCR and sequencing errors. CDR3 sequences were aligned to IMGT reference sequences to assign V, D and J gene segments. Each retained sequence needed at least a six-nucleotide match to both a V gene segment and a J gene segment. Rearrangements were classified as productive when the CDR3 lacked stop codons and remained in frame with V and J, and all other rearrangements were classified as non-productive. CDR3 was defined by IMGT convention, running from the second conserved V-encoded cysteine to the conserved J-encoded phenylalanine. In an earlier analysis of 500 to 650 of the donors, sequences lacking an unambiguous match to a single V gene segment were excluded. In an earlier analysis of approximately 590 of the donors, V segments were called functional above 56.7% productive rearrangements and were called segregating when the between-donor standard deviation exceeded 5%. To diagnose cytomegalovirus status from the catalog of TCR beta chain sequences, a statistical classification framework was built. A later analysis assigned V and J genes by comparing TCR nucleotide sequences with IMGT/GENE-DB human TR gene sequences. A later analysis assigned CDR3 sequences and most-parsimonious VDJ recombination scenarios with the TCRdist pipeline. A later analysis defined each TCR beta chain by its CDR3 amino acid sequence plus V-gene family, and excluded reads lacking a unique V-gene family. In a later analysis, 500 to 650 highly shared, low-generation-probability nucleotide sequences were removed to address suspected cross-contamination and a sequencing artifact. In a later analysis, a clonal expansion index was calculated for each public chain from normalized within-repertoire ranks of inferred template counts. In a later analysis, generation probabilities were computed with a VDJ recombination model fitted to out-of-frame rearrangements, and the resulting probabilities were checked against IGoR. A later analysis scored TCR-TCR, TCR-HLA and TCR-CMV co-occurrence with hypergeometric tests, applying a repertoire-size bias correction to TCR pairs. False discovery rates were estimated in a later analysis by permuting HLA or CMV assignments 20 times. A later analysis grouped co-occurring TCRs with DBSCAN, adding TCRdist sequence similarity when clustering within HLA-allele-positive subsets. Repertoires with fewer than 30,000 or more than 120,000 public chains were left out of co-occurrence clustering, as were a handful of repertoires with anomalous nucleotide sharing. As stored in TCRdb, this immuneACCESS dataset retains in-frame rearrangements with V and J assigned. A fraction of the clones does not appear; measured against another copy, unresolved V genes explain less than half of the discrepancy, and the remainder lacks a known reason. V and J calls and clone size are copied from that table; D and trimming were computed from the DNA. This sample comprises over 150,000 clones, 80% to 90% of them detected only once. The ten biggest clones cover around 7.7% of the sample.

Trimmed from V: 3 bases; trimmed from J: 3 bases; junction bases lacking a gene match: 4. Its CDR3 holds 15 amino acids, cysteine through phenylalanine. Of the read, only the CDR3 DNA is kept; its 45 bases are in frame from base 1. The germline V gene (reference sequence) sets CDR1 to LNHDA and CDR2 to SQIVND. This receptor was obtained from a woman in her twenties or thirties in good health and CMV-seropositive. Sequencing input: PBMCs. The chain couples TRBV19 to TRBJ2-3, with TRBD1 identical over 9 junction bases. The CDR3 region has the sequence CASSMRTGATDTQYF. The sequenced DNA is TGTGCCAGTAGTATGAGGACAGGGGCGACAGATACGCAGTATTTT.